The 30 T cell receptor beta chains below were found in one sample sequenced in a study of cytomegalovirus exposure and HLA in healthy donors. The PCR employed 60 Vbeta primers together with 13 Jbeta primers. Libraries were prepared by immunoSEQ multiplex PCR; TCRdb keeps only in-frame clonotypes and omits some of them. The top ten clones hold 13% of a sample with 90,000 to 130,000 clones, around 76% of them seen once. Sequences were obtained from PBMCs. The receptors come from a man aged 25 to 45 in good health and CMV-seropositive.

The chain uses TRBV29-1 and TRBJ1-1; 8 positions agree with TRBD1. J lost 5 bases, V lost 6 bases, and 8 bases had no gene match. The length of the CDR3 is 13 residues. The germline gives CDR1 SQVTM, CDR2 ANQGSEA. This chain's CDR3 is CSVGDRGLTEAFF. As DNA, the CDR3 is TGCAGCGTAGGTGACAGGGGTTTGACTGAAGCTTTCTTT. Full variable domain (missing parts from reference TRBV29-1 and TRBJ1-1): SAVISQKPSRDICQRGTSLTIQCQVDSQVTMMFWYRQQPGQSLTLIATANQGSEATYESGFVIDKFPISRPNLTFSTLTVSNMSPEDSSIYLCSVGDRGLTEAFFGQGTRLTVV.

A few counts support this clone. The chain couples TRBV7-8 to TRBJ1-2; 8 positions agree with TRBD1. V shed 5 bases and J 8 bases; nucleotides not matched to a gene: 13. Germline lookup yields CDR1 SGHVS and CDR2 FQNEAQ. This CDR3 spans 15 amino acids. In DNA form, the CDR3 reads TGTGCCAGCAGCGTAACAGGGGGGGCGTTTTACGGCTACACCTTC. Amino acids: CASSVTGGAFYGYTF.

V gene TRBV28 combines with J gene TRBJ2-5, with a weak D call TRBD1 (5 bases). Germline V gives CDR1 MDHEN, CDR2 SYDVKM. This CDR3 is built from 12 residues. Deletions cut 6 bases from V and 9 bases from J, with 14 bases between. The CDR3, as DNA: TGTGCCAGCAGCAGGGCCTTATGGGCCCAGTACTTC. Translation: CASSRALWAQYF. Supplemented by reference TRBV28 and TRBJ2-5, the full variable domain reads DVKVTQSSRYLVKRTGEKVFLECVQDMDHENMFWYRQDPGLGLRLIYFSYDVKMKEKGDIPEGYSVSREKKERFSLILESASTNQTSMYLCASSRALWAQYFGPGTRLLVL.

The gene calls are TRBV23-1 and TRBJ1-6; 8 nucleotides match TRBD1. Being an ORF, TRBV23-1 has a function that is uncertain. After removal of 4 bases from V and 8 bases from J, the junction contained 7 bases not matched to a gene. The CDR3 covers 15 residues. The CDR3 protein is CASSRRGRVDSPLHF. DNA of the CDR3: TGCGCCAGCAGTCGCAGGGGGCGCGTTGATTCACCCCTCCACTTT.

The chain employs TRBV28 and TRBJ2-3, with D possibly matching TRBD2 (6 bases). CDR3 size: 13 residues. The germline V gene has CDR1 MDHEN and CDR2 SYDVKM. With 8 bases removed from V and 2 bases from J, the gap between germline ends came to 11 bases. The CDR3 spells CASGGADTDTQYF. The CDR3 bases are TGTGCCAGCGGAGGGGCCGACACAGATACGCAGTATTTT.

V is TRBV29-1 and J is TRBJ2-1, with 8 bases lining up with TRBD1. The CDR3 length is 16 residues. Germline CDR1 and CDR2: SQVTM and ANQGSEA. Germline trimming cut 3 bases from V and 5 bases from J; bases unmatched to any gene: 12. CDR3 region: CSVDRAGRGLDNEQFF. The CDR3 coding sequence is TGCAGCGTTGACCGCGCCGGCAGGGGGCTGGACAATGAGCAGTTCTTC.

The V and J genes are TRBV9 and TRBJ1-1; unclear D gene. Deletions cut 0 bases from V and 2 bases from J, with 8 bases between. Germline values: CDR1 SGDLS, CDR2 YYNGEE. This CDR3 is 14 amino acids long. As DNA, the CDR3 is TGTGCCAGCAGCGTAGATTCCTACAACACTGAAGCTTTCTTT. Residues: CASSVDSYNTEAFF.

This clone has just a few counts. The genes are TRBV7-2 and TRBJ2-1, with 9 positions matching TRBD1. V was pared by 4 bases and J by 9 bases, with 13 bases of the junction left unmatched. There are 16 residues in the CDR3. CDR1 and CDR2 from the germline V gene are SGHTA and FQGNSA. The CDR3 coding sequence is TGTGCCAGCAGCTCCGGTGGACAGGGGAATACGGGTGAGCAGTTCTTC. Its translation: CASSSGGQGNTGEQFF.

V and J are TRBV29-1 and TRBJ1-2, with D perhaps matching TRBD1 (6 bases). The germline V gene encodes CDR1 SQVTM and CDR2 ANQGSEA. V dropped 6 bases and J dropped 3 bases, with 17 bases sitting between them. There are 14 residues in the CDR3. The CDR3 coding sequence is TGCAGCGTAGCCCCCCGGGACATGCACTATGGCTACACCTTC. Encoded protein: CSVAPRDMHYGYTF.

This chain joins TRBV2 and TRBJ2-5, with 8 bases aligning to TRBD2. CDR3 size: 16 residues. CDR1 SNHLY and CDR2 FYNNEI come from the germline V gene. Trimming at V came to 4 bases and at J to 9 bases, leaving 16 bases not matched to a gene. CDR3 sequence: CASSATTSGLSDAQYF. CDR3 sequence (DNA): TGTGCCAGCAGTGCCACCACTAGCGGCCTCAGTGATGCCCAGTACTTC.

The chain employs TRBV18 and TRBJ1-2; a weak D match, TRBD1 (5 bases). V lost 6 bases, J lost 0 bases, and 11 bases lay in between. Germline CDR1 KGHSH, CDR2 LQKENI. The CDR3 has 14 amino acids. The CDR3 DNA reads TGTGCCAGCTCCTCACAGGAGACTAACTATGGCTACACCTTC. This gives the protein CASSSQETNYGYTF.

This chain uses TRBV6-5 with TRBJ2-7; 7 nucleotides align to TRBD1. V lost 7 bases and J lost 5; bases outside the gene matches: 8. CDR3 length: 13 residues. Germline assignment: CDR1 MNHEY and CDR2 SVGAGI. Here the CDR3 reads CASKAGGGDEQYF. Here the CDR3 DNA reads TGTGCCAGCAAGGCAGGGGGTGGCGACGAGCAGTACTTC.

The V call is TRBV5-6, the J call TRBJ2-1; 8 nucleotides agree with TRBD2. The length of the CDR3 is 15 residues. The germline V gene has CDR1 SGHDT and CDR2 YYEEEE. V was clipped by 6 bases and J by 3 bases; unmatched bases: 8. Written as DNA, the CDR3 is TGTGCCAGCACCCCGGGGGGGGTTTTCTACAATGAGCAGTTCTTC. Amino acids: CASTPGGVFYNEQFF.

The chain joins TRBV5-4 to TRBJ2-2; D is unresolved. The CDR3 totals 13 residues. Germline values: CDR1 SGHNT, CDR2 YYREEE (reference sequence). V lost 0 bases and J lost 3, with 3 bases in between. The CDR3 protein is CASSLAYTGELFF. CDR3 nucleotides: TGTGCCAGCAGCTTGGCCTACACCGGGGAGCTGTTTTTT.

The chain employs TRBV6-6 and TRBJ1-2, with a tentative D call TRBD1 (6 bases). Trimming stripped 9 bases from V and 3 bases from J, with 14 bases between. Per germline, CDR1 MNHNY and CDR2 SVGAGI (reference sequence). CDR3 size: 13 residues. For the CDR3, the DNA is TGTGCCAGTAATTCGGACAGATACTATGGCTACACCTTC. Its translation is CASNSDRYYGYTF.

This chain joins TRBV28 and TRBJ1-3, with 9 bases that match TRBD1. V dropped 4 bases and J dropped 4; count of bases not matched to a gene: 2. The CDR3 is made up of 14 amino acids. The germline V gene has CDR1 MDHEN and CDR2 SYDVKM. DNA for the CDR3: TGTGCCAGCAGTTCGGGACAGGGAGGAAACACCATATATTTT. It translates to CASSSGQGGNTIYF.

The V call is TRBV4-3, the J call TRBJ1-5, with 9 bases lining up with TRBD1. V gave up 0 bases and J gave up 2 bases; unmatched junction bases: 14. Germline CDR1 is LGHNA and CDR2 is YSLEER. The CDR3 length is 20 residues. Written as DNA, the CDR3 is TGCGCCAGCAGCCAAGACTTTCTTTGGGACAGGGTTTCTGGCAATCAGCCCCAGCATTTT. Translated: CASSQDFLWDRVSGNQPQHF.

The CDR3 region has the DNA TGTGCCAGCAGTCTAACTAGCCCGAACAATGAGCAGTTCTTC. This codes for CASSLTSPNNEQFF. The rearrangement links TRBV6-5 to TRBJ2-1, with D possibly matching TRBD2 (6 bases). The CDR3 has 14 amino acids. Germline V gene lookup returns CDR1 MNHEY and CDR2 SVGAGI. Between the trimmed V and J ends, which lost 5 bases and 5 bases, there was a span of 13 bases.

The J gene is TRBJ2-7, the V gene TRBV6-1; D perhaps matches TRBD1 (6 bases). The CDR3 is 16 amino acids. V was trimmed by 2 bases and J by 5 bases, leaving 19 bases between them. Germline-derived CDR1 and CDR2 are MNHNS and SASEGT. CDR3 DNA: TGTGCCAGCAGTGAACATCAGACAGGCCGGTGGAACGAGCAGTACTTC. This codes for CASSEHQTGRWNEQYF.

The chain links TRBV4-1 to TRBJ2-7, with TRBD1 matching over 12 bases. With V trimmed by 4 bases and J by 7 bases, 11 bases remained unmatched. CDR1 MGHRA and CDR2 YSYEKL come from the germline V gene. The CDR3 length is 16 residues. CDR3: CASSPNPGTGGYEQYF. The CDR3 nucleotides read TGCGCCAGCAGCCCGAATCCCGGGACAGGGGGCTATGAGCAGTACTTC.

DNA of the CDR3: TGTGCCAGCAGCGAGGGACTAGCGGGGACGTACTTC. It is translated as CASSEGLAGTYF. The gene calls are TRBV5-6 and TRBJ2-4; 13 bases are a match to TRBD2. CDR1 and CDR2 from the germline V gene are SGHDT and YYEEEE. J was trimmed by 15 bases and V by 4 bases; bases with no gene match: 4. The CDR3 is 12 residues long.

The chain employs TRBV28 and TRBJ2-2; 7 nucleotides agree with TRBD1. CDR1 is MDHEN, CDR2 SYDVKM, per germline. The CDR3 totals 17 residues. The J segment lost 4 bases and the V segment lost 6 bases, leaving 14 bases of the junction unmatched. The CDR3 DNA follows: TGTGCCAGCAGCCCGGGGACCGGGACAGAGATCACCGGGGAGCTGTTTTTT. It encodes CASSPGTGTEITGELFF.

The chain is built from TRBV28 and TRBJ1-2; tentative D call: TRBD1 (6 bases). The V gene's germline CDR1 is MDHEN and CDR2 SYDVKM. CDR3 size: 17 residues. With 6 bases removed from V and 4 bases from J, the gap between germline ends came to 24 bases. CDR3 bases: TGTGCCAGCAGGACTATCGCAGGGGAACCTTGGCGCTATGGCTACACCTTC. Translated: CASRTIAGEPWRYGYTF.

In nucleotides, the CDR3 is TGTGCCAGCAGTTTAGCTAGAAGGGATACGCAGTATTTT. This encodes CASSLARRDTQYF. The chain is built from TRBV6-5 and TRBJ2-3; D gene ambiguous. CDR3 size: 13 residues. Per germline, CDR1 MNHEY and CDR2 SVGAGI. The V and J ends lost 4 bases and 6 bases respectively, with 11 bases between them.

The chain couples TRBV21-1 to TRBJ2-5; the table names TRBD1, a call not compared with the DNA. TRBV21-1 is annotated as a pseudogene. The CDR3 contains 16 residues. This CDR3 is CASQTVRGQVGETQYF. The DNA of the CDR3 is TGTGCCAGCCAGACTGTCAGGGGGCAAGTGGGAGAGACCCAGTACTTC.

This chain uses TRBV2 with TRBJ2-5; D is unclear. The CDR3 has 14 amino acids. Trimming cost V 1 base and J 5 bases, with 11 bases left between them. CDR1 is SNHLY and CDR2 is FYNNEI in the germline V gene. The CDR3, as DNA: TGTGCCAGCAGTGAAGGGTACCTCAGGGAGACCCAGTACTTC. The encoded protein is CASSEGYLRETQYF. Looking up the rest from reference TRBV2 and TRBJ2-5 gives the full variable domain: EPEVTQTPSHQVTQMGQEVILRCVPISNHLYFYWYRQILGQKVEFLVSFYNNEISEKSEIFDDQFSVERPDGSNFTLKIRSTKLEDSAMYFCASSEGYLRETQYFGPGTRLLVL.

J is TRBJ1-1 and V is TRBV5-1, with unresolved D. Germline lookup yields CDR1 SGHRS and CDR2 YFSETQ. The CDR3 length is 14 residues. Trimming cost V 0 bases and J 1 base, with 7 bases left between them. For the CDR3, the DNA is TGCGCCAGCAGCTTGGCTTACTCGAACACTGAAGCTTTCTTT. The encoded protein is CASSLAYSNTEAFF.

This chain links TRBV30 with TRBJ2-5; possible D gene TRBD1, 6 bases. CDR1 is GTSNPN, CDR2 SVGIG, per germline (reference sequence). V was pared by 0 bases and J by 4 bases, with 9 bases between. The CDR3 spans 13 residues. The CDR3 here is CAWSVPGAETQYF. The CDR3 DNA sequence: TGTGCCTGGAGTGTACCAGGGGCAGAGACCCAGTACTTC.

V usage is TRBV7-2 and J usage is TRBJ2-5; tentatively, D is TRBD2 (6 bases). The CDR3 contains 14 residues. Germline CDR1 reads SGHTA; CDR2 reads FQGNSA. The V end was cut by 0 bases, the J end by 2 bases, with 7 bases between. CDR3 bases: TGTGCCAGCAGCTTAGCAGCGGGTCAAGAGACCCAGTACTTC. This sequence encodes CASSLAAGQETQYF.

The rearrangement uses TRBV7-2 and TRBJ2-3, with 8 nucleotides matching TRBD2. The ends lost 2 bases at V and 6 bases at J; junction bases unmatched: 13. CDR1 is SGHTA, CDR2 FQGNSA, per germline. The CDR3 sequence is 17 residues long. Here the CDR3 reads CASSLWIAGLGGDTQYF. Written as DNA, the CDR3 is TGTGCCAGCAGCTTATGGATAGCGGGGTTAGGAGGCGATACGCAGTATTTT. The full variable domain, its missing parts supplied by reference TRBV7-2 and TRBJ2-3, is GAGVSQSPSNKVTEKGKDVELRCDPISGHTALYWYRQSLGQGLEFLIYFQGNSAPDKSGLPSDRFSAERTGGSVSTLTIQRTQQEDSAVYLCASSLWIAGLGGDTQYFGPGTRLTVL.